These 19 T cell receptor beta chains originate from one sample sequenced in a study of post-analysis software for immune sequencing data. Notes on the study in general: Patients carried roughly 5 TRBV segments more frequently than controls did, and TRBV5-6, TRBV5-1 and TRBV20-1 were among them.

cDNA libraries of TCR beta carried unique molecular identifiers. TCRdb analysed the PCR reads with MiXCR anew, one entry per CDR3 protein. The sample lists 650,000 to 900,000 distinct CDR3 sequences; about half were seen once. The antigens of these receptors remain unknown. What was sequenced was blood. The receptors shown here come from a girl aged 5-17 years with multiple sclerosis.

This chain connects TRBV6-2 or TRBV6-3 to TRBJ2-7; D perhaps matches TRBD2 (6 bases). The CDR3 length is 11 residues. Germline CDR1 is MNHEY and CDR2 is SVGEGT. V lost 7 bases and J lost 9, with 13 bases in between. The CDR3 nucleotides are TGTGCCAGCAACGGGGGACCCTCGCAGTACTTC. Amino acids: CASNGGPSQYF.

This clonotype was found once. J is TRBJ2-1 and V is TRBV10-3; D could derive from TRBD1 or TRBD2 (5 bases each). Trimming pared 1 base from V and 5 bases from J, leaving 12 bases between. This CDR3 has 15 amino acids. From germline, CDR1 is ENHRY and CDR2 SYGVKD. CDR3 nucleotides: TGTGCCATCAGTGAGTGGGGGACGCTGCACAATGAGCAGTTCTTC. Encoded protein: CAISEWGTLHNEQFF.

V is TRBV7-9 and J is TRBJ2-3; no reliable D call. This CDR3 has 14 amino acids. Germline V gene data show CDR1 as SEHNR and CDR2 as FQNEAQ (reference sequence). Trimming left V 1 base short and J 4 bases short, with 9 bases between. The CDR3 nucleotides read TGTGCCAGCAGCTTAGAATACATTGCAGATACGCAGTATTTT. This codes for CASSLEYIADTQYF.

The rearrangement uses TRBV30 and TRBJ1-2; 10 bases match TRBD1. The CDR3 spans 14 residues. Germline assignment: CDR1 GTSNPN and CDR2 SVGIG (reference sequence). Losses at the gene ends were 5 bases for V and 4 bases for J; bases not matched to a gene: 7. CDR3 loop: CAWGTGDGGYGYTF. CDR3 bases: TGTGCCTGGGGGACAGGGGATGGCGGCTATGGCTACACCTTC.

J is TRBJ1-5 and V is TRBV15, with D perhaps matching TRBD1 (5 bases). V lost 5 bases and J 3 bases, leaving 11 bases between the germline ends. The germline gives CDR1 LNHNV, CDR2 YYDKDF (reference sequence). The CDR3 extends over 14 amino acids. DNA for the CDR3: TGTGCCACCAGCTTGCCAGGGCACAATCAGCCCCAGCATTTT. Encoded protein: CATSLPGHNQPQHF. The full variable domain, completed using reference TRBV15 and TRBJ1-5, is DAMVIQNPRYQVTQFGKPVTLSCSQTLNHNVMYWYQQKSSQAPKLLFHYYDKDFNNEADTPDNFQSRRPNTSFCFLDIRSPGLGDTAMYLCATSLPGHNQPQHFGDGTRLSIL.

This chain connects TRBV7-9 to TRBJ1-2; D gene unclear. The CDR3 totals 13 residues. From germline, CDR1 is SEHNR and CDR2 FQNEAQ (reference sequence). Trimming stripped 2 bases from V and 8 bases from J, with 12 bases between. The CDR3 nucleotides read TGTGCCAGCAGCTTAATAGGGATTCAGGGCTACACCTTC. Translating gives CASSLIGIQGYTF.

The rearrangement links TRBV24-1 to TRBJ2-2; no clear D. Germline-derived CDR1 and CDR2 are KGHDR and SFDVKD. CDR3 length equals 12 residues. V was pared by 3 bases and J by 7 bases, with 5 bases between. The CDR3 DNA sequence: TGTGCCACCAGTGATCCCCGCGGGGAGCTGTTTTTT. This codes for CATSDPRGELFF.

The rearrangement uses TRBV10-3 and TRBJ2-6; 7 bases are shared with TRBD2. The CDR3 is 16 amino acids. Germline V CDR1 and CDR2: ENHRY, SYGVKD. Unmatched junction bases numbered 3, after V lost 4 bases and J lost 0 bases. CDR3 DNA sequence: TGTGCCATCAGTGGGCAGCGGGGCTCTGGGGCCAACGTCCTGACTTTC. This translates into CAISGQRGSGANVLTF.

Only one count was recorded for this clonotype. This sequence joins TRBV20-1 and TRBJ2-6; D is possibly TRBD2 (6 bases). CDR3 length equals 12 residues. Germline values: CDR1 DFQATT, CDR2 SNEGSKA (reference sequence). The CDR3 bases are TGCAGGGGAGGCTCTGGGGCCAACGTCCTGACTTTC. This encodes CRGGSGANVLTF.

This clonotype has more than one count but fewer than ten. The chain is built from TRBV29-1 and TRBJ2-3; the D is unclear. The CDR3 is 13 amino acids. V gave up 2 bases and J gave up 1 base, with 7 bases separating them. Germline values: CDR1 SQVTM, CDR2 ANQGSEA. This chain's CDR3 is CSVEQLGTDTQYF. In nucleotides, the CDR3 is TGCAGCGTTGAACAGCTCGGCACAGATACGCAGTATTTT.

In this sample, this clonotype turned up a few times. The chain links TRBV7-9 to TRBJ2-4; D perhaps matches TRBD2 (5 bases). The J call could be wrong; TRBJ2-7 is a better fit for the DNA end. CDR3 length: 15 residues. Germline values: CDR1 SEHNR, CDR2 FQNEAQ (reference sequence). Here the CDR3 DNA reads TGTGCCAGCAGCTTACTGTCCGACGGGAAATACGAGCAGTACTTC. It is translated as CASSLLSDGKYEQYF.

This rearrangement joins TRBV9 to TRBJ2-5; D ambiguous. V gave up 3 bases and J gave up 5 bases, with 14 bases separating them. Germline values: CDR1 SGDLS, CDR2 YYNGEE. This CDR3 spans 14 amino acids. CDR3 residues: CASSGGSARETQYF. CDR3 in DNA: TGTGCCAGCAGCGGTGGGTCAGCACGGGAGACCCAGTACTTC.

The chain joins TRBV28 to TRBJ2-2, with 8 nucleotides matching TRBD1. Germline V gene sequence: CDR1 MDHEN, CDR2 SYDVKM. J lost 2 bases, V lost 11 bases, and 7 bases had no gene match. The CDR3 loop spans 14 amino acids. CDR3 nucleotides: TGTGCCTCGCACGGACAGGGCAACACCGGGGAGCTGTTTTTT. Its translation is CASHGQGNTGELFF.

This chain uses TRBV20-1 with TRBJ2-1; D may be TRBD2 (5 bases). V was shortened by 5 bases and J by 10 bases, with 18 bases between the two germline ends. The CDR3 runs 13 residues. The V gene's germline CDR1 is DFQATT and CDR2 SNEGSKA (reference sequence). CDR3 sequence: CSAVTGLTYEQFF. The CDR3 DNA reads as TGCAGTGCTGTTACCGGACTCACCTACGAGCAGTTCTTC.

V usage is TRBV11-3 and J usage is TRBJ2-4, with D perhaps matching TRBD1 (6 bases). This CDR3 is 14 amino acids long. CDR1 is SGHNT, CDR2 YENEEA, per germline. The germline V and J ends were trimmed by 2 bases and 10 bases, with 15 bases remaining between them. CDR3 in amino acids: CASSLNGGQGIQYF. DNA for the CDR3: TGTGCCAGCAGCTTAAACGGCGGCCAGGGGATTCAGTACTTC. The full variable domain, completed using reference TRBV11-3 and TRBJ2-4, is EAGVVQSPRYKIIEKKQPVAFWCNPISGHNTLYWYLQNLGQGPELLIRYENEEAVDDSQLPKDRFSAERLKGVDSTLKIQPAELGDSAVYLCASSLNGGQGIQYFGAGTRLSVL.

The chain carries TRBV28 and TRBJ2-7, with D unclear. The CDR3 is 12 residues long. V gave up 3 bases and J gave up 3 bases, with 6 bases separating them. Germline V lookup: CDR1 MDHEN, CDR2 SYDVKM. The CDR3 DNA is TGTGCCAGCAGTTTTCGGAACTACGAGCAGTACTTC. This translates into CASSFRNYEQYF.

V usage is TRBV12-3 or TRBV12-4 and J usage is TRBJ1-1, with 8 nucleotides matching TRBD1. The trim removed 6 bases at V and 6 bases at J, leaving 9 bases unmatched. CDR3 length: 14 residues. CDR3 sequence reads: CASSPGTGISEAFF. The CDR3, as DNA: TGTGCCAGCAGCCCCGGGACAGGCATCTCTGAAGCTTTCTTT.

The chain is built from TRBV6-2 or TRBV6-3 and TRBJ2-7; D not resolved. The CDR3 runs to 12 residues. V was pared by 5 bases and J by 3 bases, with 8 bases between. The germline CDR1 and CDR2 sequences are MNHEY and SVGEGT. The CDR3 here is CASSQMNYEQYF. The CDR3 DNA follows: TGTGCCAGCAGTCAAATGAACTACGAGCAGTACTTC.

The CDR3 sequence: CSARDGGTSGRDFSSYNEQFF. CDR3 DNA: TGCAGTGCTAGAGATGGTGGGACTAGCGGGAGGGATTTTAGCTCCTACAATGAGCAGTTCTTC. The V call is TRBV20-1, the J call TRBJ2-1, with 16 bases aligning to TRBD2. V lost 0 bases and J lost 0; bases outside the gene matches: 11. CDR3 length: 21 residues. The germline V gene encodes CDR1 DFQATT and CDR2 SNEGSKA (reference sequence).